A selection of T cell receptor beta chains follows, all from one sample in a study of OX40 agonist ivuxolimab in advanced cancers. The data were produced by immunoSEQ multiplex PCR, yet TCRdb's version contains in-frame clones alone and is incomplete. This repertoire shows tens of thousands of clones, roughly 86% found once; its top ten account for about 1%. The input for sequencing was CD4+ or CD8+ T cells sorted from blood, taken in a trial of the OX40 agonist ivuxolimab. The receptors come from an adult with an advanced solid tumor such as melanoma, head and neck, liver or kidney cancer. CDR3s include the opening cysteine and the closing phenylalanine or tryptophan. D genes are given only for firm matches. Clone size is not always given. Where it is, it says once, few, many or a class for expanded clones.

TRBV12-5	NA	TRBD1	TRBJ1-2	CASGFGTGAFVGGYTF	TGTGCTAGTGGTTTTGGGACAGGGGCATTTGTAGGTGGCTACACCTTC
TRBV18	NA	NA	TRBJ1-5	CASSTFGEANQPQHF	TGTGCCAGCTCGACTTTCGGGGAAGCCAATCAGCCCCAGCATTTT
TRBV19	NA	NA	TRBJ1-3	CASSIQSSGNTIYF	TGTGCCAGTAGCATACAGAGCTCTGGAAACACCATATATTTT
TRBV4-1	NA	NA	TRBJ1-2	CASSQAVTDYGYTF	TGCGCCAGCAGCCAAGCAGTGACAGACTATGGCTACACCTTC
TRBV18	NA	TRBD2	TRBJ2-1	CASSPPASGSEQFF	TGTGCCAGCTCACCACCGGCTAGCGGCAGTGAGCAGTTCTTC
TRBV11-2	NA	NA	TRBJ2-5	CASSLVRVETQYF	TGTGCCAGCAGCTTAGTCAGGGTAGAGACCCAGTACTTC
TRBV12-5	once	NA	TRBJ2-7	CAIGHSGEQYF	TGTGCTATTGGCCACTCTGGGGAGCAGTACTTC
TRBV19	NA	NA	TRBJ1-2	CASSTIQDRTGGYTF	TGTGCCAGTAGTACCATACAGGACAGAACGGGGGGCTACACCTTC
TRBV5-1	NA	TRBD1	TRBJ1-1	CASSVTGGTEAFF	TGCGCCAGCAGCGTGACAGGGGGCACTGAAGCTTTCTTT
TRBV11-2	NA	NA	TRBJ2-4	CASSLDTRPQYF	TGTGCCAGCAGCTTAGATACCAGGCCTCAGTACTTC
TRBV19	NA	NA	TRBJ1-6	CASSWGSSYNSPLHF	TGTGCCAGTAGTTGGGGGAGCTCCTATAATTCACCCCTCCACTTT
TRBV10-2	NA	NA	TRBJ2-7	CASTGTFYEQYF	TGCGCCAGCACCGGGACTTTCTACGAGCAGTACTTC
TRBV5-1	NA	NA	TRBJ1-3	CASSTGQLSGNTIYF	TGCGCCAGCAGCACCGGACAGTTATCTGGAAACACCATATATTTT
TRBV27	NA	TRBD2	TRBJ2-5	CASSLYVGGFLQTQYF	TGTGCCAGCAGTTTATATGTCGGGGGGTTCTTGCAGACCCAGTACTTC
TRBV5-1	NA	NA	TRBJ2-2	CASRVAGLANTGELFF	TGCGCCAGCAGGGTGGCGGGGCTGGCGAACACCGGGGAGCTGTTTTTT
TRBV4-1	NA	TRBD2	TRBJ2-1	CASSHRASATSGGYNEQFF	TGCGCCAGCAGCCATCGCGCATCGGCAACTAGCGGGGGATACAATGAGCAGTTCTTC
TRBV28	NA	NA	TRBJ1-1	CASSSYRSGSGGAFF	TGTGCCAGCAGTTCTTATAGGAGCGGGTCGGGGGGGGCTTTCTTT
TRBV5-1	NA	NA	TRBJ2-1	CASSLPWSTYNEQFF	TGCGCCAGCAGCCTCCCCTGGAGCACCTACAATGAGCAGTTCTTC
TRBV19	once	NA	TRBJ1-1	CASSSPGRYTEAFF	TGTGCCAGTAGCTCCCCCGGGAGGTACACTGAAGCTTTCTTT
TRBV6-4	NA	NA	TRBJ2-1	CASSDPLNEQFF	TGTGCCAGCAGTGACCCCTTAAATGAGCAGTTCTTC
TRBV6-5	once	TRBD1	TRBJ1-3	CASSRDRGPGNTIYF	TGTGCCAGCAGCCGAGACAGGGGCCCTGGAAACACCATATATTTT
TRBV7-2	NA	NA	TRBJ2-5	CASSLGMARTQYF	TGTGCCAGCAGCTTAGGCATGGCGAGGACCCAGTACTTC
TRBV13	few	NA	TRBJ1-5	CASSSRAPPDMTQHF	TGTGCCAGCAGCTCAAGGGCCCCCCCCGATATGACCCAGCATTTT
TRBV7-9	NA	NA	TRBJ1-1	CASSLQGRPNTEAFF	TGTGCCAGCAGCTTACAGGGGCGGCCGAACACTGAAGCTTTCTTT
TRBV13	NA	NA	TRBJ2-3	CASSPIQGTDTQYF	TGTGCCAGCAGCCCAATACAGGGCACAGATACGCAGTATTTT
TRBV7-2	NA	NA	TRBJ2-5	CASSPQARRGTETQYF	TGTGCCAGCAGCCCGCAGGCTCGACGGGGGACGGAGACCCAGTACTTC
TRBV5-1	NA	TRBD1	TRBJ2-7	CASSRTGPYEQYF	TGCGCCAGCAGCAGGACAGGGCCCTACGAGCAGTACTTC
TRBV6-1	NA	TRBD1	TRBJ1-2	CASSEPGQGYGYTF	TGTGCCAGCAGTGAGCCGGGACAGGGTTATGGCTACACCTTC
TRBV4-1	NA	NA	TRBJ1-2	CASSQGTASNYGYTF	TGCGCCAGCAGCCAAGGGACAGCATCTAACTATGGCTACACCTTC
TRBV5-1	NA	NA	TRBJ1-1	CASSLRGAGNTEAFF	TGCGCCAGCAGCTTGCGCGGGGCGGGGAACACTGAAGCTTTCTTT
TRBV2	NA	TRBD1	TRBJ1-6	CASSRDRSSPLHF	TGTGCCAGCAGTCGGGACAGATCCTCACCCCTCCACTTT
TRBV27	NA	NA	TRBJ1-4	CASRDPVEKLFF	TGTGCCAGCCGGGACCCGGTTGAAAAACTGTTTTTT
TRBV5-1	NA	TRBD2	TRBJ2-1	CASSWGSGGRYEQFF	TGCGCCAGCAGCTGGGGTAGCGGGGGCCGCTATGAGCAGTTCTTC
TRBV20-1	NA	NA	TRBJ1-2	CSASRHYGYTF	TGCAGTGCGTCCAGGCACTATGGCTACACCTTC
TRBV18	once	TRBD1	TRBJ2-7	CASSPFLGQGGSEQYF	TGTGCCAGCTCACCATTTTTGGGACAGGGGGGTTCCGAGCAGTACTTC
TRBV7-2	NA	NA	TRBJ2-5	CASSLALGQGQETQYF	TGTGCCAGCAGCTTAGCGCTTGGGCAGGGGCAAGAGACCCAGTACTTC
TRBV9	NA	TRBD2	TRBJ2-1	CASSVAKRGPWDEQFF	TGTGCCAGCAGCGTAGCTAAGCGGGGGCCCTGGGATGAGCAGTTCTTC
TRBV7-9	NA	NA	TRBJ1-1	CASSLDSGRTNTEAFF	TGTGCCAGCAGCTTAGATTCAGGCAGGACAAACACTGAAGCTTTCTTT